Given below is one T cell receptor (beta chain) in context. Its antigen is still unknown. V lost 5 bases to trimming and J lost 5 bases, with 19 bases between them. The CDR3 is made up of 15 amino acids. Germline assignment: CDR1 LNHDA and CDR2 SQIVND (reference sequence). The sample originates from a study of cytomegalovirus exposure and HLA in healthy donors. Overall study results and limits: Earlier results showed most TCR beta V segments being productive about 87% or about 30% of the time. According to a later analysis, most TCR beta chains associated with CMV appeared HLA-restricted. An analysis was carried out at a later point. It showed that HLA-associated TCR beta chains were more clonally expanded than equally common non-associated chains.

PCR was performed using 60 Vbeta and 13 Jbeta primers. In the study's own analysis: An analysis performed later counted 70 million to 90 million unique TCR beta chains (roughly 11 million of them shared). TCRdb's copy holds only in-frame clones and misses some; the assay was immunoSEQ multiplex PCR. That table supplies the V and J calls and clone size; D and trimming were determined from the DNA. The data show about 190,000 clones, less than 90% seen once. V and J are TRBV19 and TRBJ2-7, with D perhaps TRBD2 (5 bases). The source material was PBMCs. The source is a woman in her thirties in good health and CMV-seronegative. Written as DNA, the CDR3 is TGTGCCAGTAGTCGTTCTAGCAGGAGGATCGACGAGCAGTACTTC. It translates to CASSRSSRRIDEQYF. The full variable domain, completed using reference TRBV19 and TRBJ2-7, is DGGITQSPKYLFRKEGQNVTLSCEQNLNHDAMYWYRQDPGQGLRLIYYSQIVNDFQKGDIAEGYSVSREKKESFPLTVTSAQKNPTAFYLCASSRSSRRIDEQYFGPGTRLTVT.